Listed here are 2 T cell receptor beta chains from one sample, sequenced in a study of PD-1 blockade in classical Hodgkin lymphoma. Relapse after autologous stem cell transplantation occurred in every patient, and brentuximab vedotin exposure varied. The assay was immunoSEQ multiplex PCR, and TCRdb's table has in-frame clones only and misses some. This table has more than 30,000 clones, about four fifths appearing once. Specimen: peripheral blood mononuclear cells (PBMCs), collected at baseline. The receptors shown here come from a human donor with classical Hodgkin lymphoma.

This clone was observed a few times. This chain uses TRBV7-8 with TRBJ2-7; D might be TRBD2 (7 bases). The CDR3 sequence is 17 residues long. Per germline, CDR1 SGHVS and CDR2 FQNEAQ. With 5 bases removed from V and 1 base from J, the gap between germline ends came to 21 bases. The CDR3 reads CASSTRGGAGGSYEQYF. The DNA for the CDR3 is TGTGCCAGCAGCACCCGAGGGGGGGCCGGGGGGTCCTACGAGCAGTACTTC. The entire variable domain, with the rest obtained from reference TRBV7-8 and TRBJ2-7, is as follows: GAGVSQSPRYKVAKRGQDVALRCDPISGHVSLFWYQQALGQGPEFLTYFQNEAQLDKSGLPSDRFFAERPEGSVSTLKIQRTQQEDSAVYLCASSTRGGAGGSYEQYFGPGTRLTVT.

The CDR3 reads CASSFFEASAEAFF. CDR3 in DNA: TGTGCCAGCAGCTTTTTCGAGGCAAGCGCTGAAGCTTTCTTT. The V and J genes are TRBV7-9 and TRBJ1-1; no clear D gene. CDR1 is SEHNR and CDR2 is FQNEAQ in the germline V gene (reference sequence). V lost 3 bases to trimming and J lost 6 bases, with 14 bases between them. CDR3 length equals 14 residues.